This T cell receptor (beta chain) derives from a study of Graves' ophthalmopathy and Graves' hyperthyroidism. Findings of the study overall: For separating ophthalmopathy from stable hyperthyroidism, a 13-signature model gave 87.88% sensitivity and around 80% specificity. This model predicted ophthalmopathy progression (sensitivity 65% to 71%, specificity 72.22%).

For repertoire sequencing, the TCR beta CDR3 regions were amplified from RNA transcripts. RT-PCR in the first round used HTBI primers; a second-round multiplex PCR followed. In TCRdb, the multiplex PCR reads were re-called with MiXCR into one record per CDR3 protein. The sample shows 400,000 to 450,000 distinct CDR3 sequences, 20% to 25% of them seen only once. This clonotype was observed at least ten times. Its antigen is unknown. Patients in the hyperthyroidism group, adults aged 18 to 65, were newly diagnosed, under 2 months' duration. Clinicians diagnosed using symptoms, serum thyroxine, TRAb, thyroid ultrasound and orbital computed tomography. This CDR3 region has 16 residues. Per the germline V gene, CDR1 is SQVTM and CDR2 is ANQGSEA. Unmatched junction bases numbered 10, after V lost 0 bases and J lost 3 bases.

The sequence was collected from a woman aged 18-30 years with stable Graves' hyperthyroidism. This chain uses TRBV29-1 with TRBJ2-5; 7 bases match TRBD2. Input material: peripheral blood. For the CDR3, the DNA is TGCAGCGTTGAAGAGTATTTGGCTAGCGGAAAAGAGACCCAGTACTTC. It yields the protein CSVEEYLASGKETQYF. Full variable domain (rest looked up from reference TRBV29-1 and TRBJ2-5): SAVISQKPSRDICQRGTSLTIQCQVDSQVTMMFWYRQQPGQSLTLIATANQGSEATYESGFVIDKFPISRPNLTFSTLTVSNMSPEDSSIYLCSVEEYLASGKETQYFGPGTRLLVL.